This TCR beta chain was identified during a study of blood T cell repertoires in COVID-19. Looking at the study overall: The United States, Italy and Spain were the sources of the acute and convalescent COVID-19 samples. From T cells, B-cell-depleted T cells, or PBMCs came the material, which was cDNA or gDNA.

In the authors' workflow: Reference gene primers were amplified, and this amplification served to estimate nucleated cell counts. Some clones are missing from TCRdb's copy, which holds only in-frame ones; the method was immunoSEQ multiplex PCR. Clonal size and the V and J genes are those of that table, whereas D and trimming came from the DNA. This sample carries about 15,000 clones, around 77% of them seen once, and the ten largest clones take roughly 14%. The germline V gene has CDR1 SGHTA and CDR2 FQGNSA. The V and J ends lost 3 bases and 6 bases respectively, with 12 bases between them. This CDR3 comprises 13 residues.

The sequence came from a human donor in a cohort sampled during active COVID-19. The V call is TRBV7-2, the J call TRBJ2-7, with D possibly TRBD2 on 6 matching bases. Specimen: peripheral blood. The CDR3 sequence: CASSFRRAGEQYF. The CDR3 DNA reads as TGTGCCAGCAGCTTTCGGAGGGCCGGCGAGCAGTACTTC.